A selection of T cell receptor beta chains follows, all from one sample in a study of blood T cell repertoires in COVID-19. TCRdb's copy holds only in-frame clones and misses some; the assay was immunoSEQ multiplex PCR. The table lists 250,000 to 300,000 clones, less than 85% of them singletons, with 3.5% to 5.5% in the top ten. Specimen: peripheral blood. The receptors were gathered from a man between 60 and 75 years old who had recovered from COVID-19. CDR3s leave out the opening cysteine and the closing phenylalanine or tryptophan. The order of the fields is clone size, V gene, D gene, J gene, CDR3 protein. D genes are given only for firm matches. Expanded clones are given a class, and other clones once, few, many or no size at all.

>NA|TRBV11-3|TRBD2|TRBJ2-2
ASSSSGLAGGRTGELF
>NA|TRBV7-6|TRBD1|TRBJ1-1
ASSLMSRGVNTEAF
>NA|TRBV11-1|TRBD2|TRBJ2-1
ASSLVGAGVEQF
>once|TRBV29-1|TRBD2|TRBJ2-1
STQLLGLAGGNEQF
>NA|TRBV9|NA|TRBJ2-7
ASSPSLQVYEQY
>NA|TRBV21-1|NA|TRBJ1-2
ASSKGDRDRGNSNYGYT
>many|TRBV2|NA|TRBJ2-2
ASSGFSTGELF
>NA|TRBV7-9|TRBD1|TRBJ1-5
ASSPTKQGNPQH
>NA|TRBV29-1|NA|TRBJ2-7
SVESRQGREEQY
>NA|TRBV3-1/TRBV3-2|TRBD1|TRBJ2-1
ASSQGGQYNEQF
>few|TRBV7-9|NA|TRBJ1-5
ASSLALGVGHQPQH
>few|TRBV19|TRBD1|TRBJ1-2
ASSIGGTGRRDGYT
>NA|TRBV18|TRBD1|TRBJ1-1
ASSPKTGGQGNTEAF
>NA|TRBV7-2|TRBD1|TRBJ2-2
ASSPWTGGAGELF
>NA|TRBV3-1/TRBV3-2|NA|TRBJ1-5
ASSQERAARDNQPQH
>NA|TRBV5-1|TRBD1|TRBJ1-3
ASSPRQGINGNTIY
>NA|TRBV29-1|TRBD2|TRBJ2-7
SVGGGGRYEQY